This T cell receptor (beta chain) was captured by sequencing in a study of CD8+CD57+ T cells in acquired aplastic anemia. Profiles of TCR beta VDJ and CDR3 were generated from a genomic DNA template. TCRdb recomputed calls from the reads with MiXCR, one row per CDR3 protein. Here the sample spans over 150,000 distinct CDR3 sequences, approximately 48% being singletons. Trimming took 0 bases from V and 11 from J, leaving 10 bases between them. The germline V gene encodes CDR1 SNHLY and CDR2 FYNNEI. The CDR3 contains 12 residues. The sequenced patients had an expansion of CD8+CD57+ cells seen by flow cytometry.

Sequencing was carried out using sorted CD4+, CD8+, or CD8+CD57+ T cells (not recorded which) from PBMCs. The chain uses TRBV2 and TRBJ1-1; D perhaps matches TRBD1 (6 bases). This clonotype originated in a human donor with aplastic anemia. The CDR3 bases are TGTGCCAGCAGTGAAGCACAGGGAACGGCTTTCTTT. Amino acid sequence: CASSEAQGTAFF. The full variable domain, rest sourced from reference TRBV2 and TRBJ1-1, is EPEVTQTPSHQVTQMGQEVILRCVPISNHLYFYWYRQILGQKVEFLVSFYNNEISEKSEIFDDQFSVERPDGSNFTLKIRSTKLEDSAMYFCASSEAQGTAFFGQGTRLTVV.